The 12 T cell receptor beta chains in this list originate from one sample, sequenced in a study of cytomegalovirus exposure and HLA in healthy donors. The PCR had 60 Vbeta and 13 Jbeta primers. The protocol was immunoSEQ multiplex PCR, while the TCRdb copy is restricted to in-frame clones and leaves out a portion. The sample has tens of thousands of clones, 60% to 80% seen once. Material: PBMCs. The origin of the receptors is a man aged 25-45 years in good health and CMV-seronegative.

The chain employs TRBV9 and TRBJ1-1; D perhaps matches TRBD1 (5 bases). Per the germline V gene, CDR1 is SGDLS and CDR2 is YYNGEE. Trimming shortened V by 2 bases and J by 5 bases, and 13 bases separated the two germline ends. This CDR3 is built from 14 residues. CDR3 nucleotides: TGTGCCAGCAGCGTCCAGACAGATCTTACTGAAGCTTTCTTT. Translated, it gives CASSVQTDLTEAFF.

The chain combines TRBV19 with TRBJ2-7, with a weak D call TRBD1 (6 bases). The ends were cut back, 7 bases at V and 4 bases at J, with 17 bases in the middle. The CDR3 runs to 14 residues. Germline V gives CDR1 LNHDA, CDR2 SQIVND (reference sequence). Here the CDR3 DNA reads TGTGCCAGTACCAAAGGAGCAGGGGTTTACGAGCAGTACTTC. Translation gives CASTKGAGVYEQYF.

This sequence joins TRBV14 and TRBJ1-2; 9 positions match TRBD1. CDR3 length equals 15 residues. Unmatched junction bases numbered 2, after V lost 0 bases and J lost 3 bases. CDR1 and CDR2 (germline): SGHDN, FVKESK. CDR3 sequence reads: CASSQDGTGHYGYTF. CDR3 sequence (DNA): TGTGCCAGCAGCCAAGACGGGACAGGGCACTATGGCTACACCTTC.

The chain links TRBV7-9 to TRBJ2-7, with a weak D call TRBD1 (6 bases). The CDR3 extends over 15 amino acids. Looked up from germline, CDR1 is SEHNR and CDR2 is FQNEAQ (reference sequence). With 8 bases removed from V and 3 bases from J, the gap between germline ends came to 20 bases. CDR3 sequence reads: CASSSMGALGYEQYF. CDR3 coding DNA: TGTGCCAGCTCGTCCATGGGGGCCTTGGGCTACGAGCAGTACTTC.

This clone turned up a few times. The rearrangement uses TRBV14 and TRBJ2-2; TRBD2 matches at 7 bases. The V gene's germline CDR1 is SGHDN and CDR2 FVKESK. The CDR3 sequence is 15 residues long. With 1 base clipped from V and 4 bases from J, the junction kept 3 bases outside the gene matches. CDR3 residues: CASSQVGGSTGELFF. The CDR3 DNA is TGTGCCAGCAGCCAAGTCGGGGGGAGCACCGGGGAGCTGTTTTTT.

The V call is TRBV7-6, the J call TRBJ2-5, with a tentative D call TRBD1 (5 bases). Trimming took off 5 bases at V and 2 bases at J, with 15 bases between the two ends. This CDR3 is built from 15 residues. Per the germline V gene, CDR1 is SGHVS and CDR2 is FNYEAQ. CDR3 coding DNA: TGTGCCAGCAGCCCCGAGACAGAACAGCAAGAGACCCAGTACTTC. It yields the protein CASSPETEQQETQYF.

The chain has TRBV6-1 and TRBJ1-1; the D gene is possibly TRBD1 (5 bases). This CDR3 is built from 14 residues. The germline CDR1 and CDR2 sequences are MNHNS and SASEGT. Trimming took off 6 bases at V and 0 bases at J, with 11 bases between the two ends. CDR3 sequence: CASRETALNTEAFF. The CDR3 DNA reads as TGTGCCAGCAGGGAGACAGCATTGAACACTGAAGCTTTCTTT.

This sequence joins TRBV6-1 and TRBJ2-7; 7 bases map to TRBD1. Germline loops: CDR1 MNHNS, CDR2 SASEGT. The junction had 8 bases not matched to a gene; V was cut back by 5 bases and J by 1 base. CDR3 size: 15 residues. CDR3 sequence reads: CASSKRDSISYEQYF. CDR3 nucleotide sequence: TGTGCCAGCAGTAAACGGGACAGTATTTCCTACGAGCAGTACTTC.

The CDR3 DNA sequence: TGTGCCAGCAGCTTGAGGGCAGGGTACACAGATACGCAGTATTTT. It is translated as CASSLRAGYTDTQYF. The chain has TRBV5-4 and TRBJ2-3; D possibly corresponds to TRBD1 (5 bases). CDR1 and CDR2 (germline): SGHNT, YYREEE (reference sequence). The CDR3 totals 15 residues. The V end lost 1 base, the J end lost 2 bases, and 11 bases lay between the germline ends. Together with reference TRBV5-4 and TRBJ2-3, the CDR3 gives the full variable domain: ETGVTQSPTHLIKTRGQQVTLRCSSQSGHNTVSWYQQALGQGPQFIFQYYREEENGRGNFPPRFSGLQFPNYSSELNVNALELDDSALYLCASSLRAGYTDTQYFGPGTRLTVL.

The gene calls are TRBV28 and TRBJ1-6; D unclear. The CDR3 is 16 residues long. The germline CDR1 and CDR2 sequences are MDHEN and SYDVKM. Trimming removed 4 bases from V and 3 bases from J, with 13 bases in between. CDR3 residues: CASSSATGDYNSPLHF. The DNA for the CDR3 is TGTGCCAGCAGTTCAGCGACCGGTGACTATAATTCACCCCTCCACTTT.

V usage is TRBV25-1 and J usage is TRBJ1-4; possibly TRBD1 for D (6 bases). The CDR3 consists of 18 residues. V gave up 0 bases and J gave up 2 bases, with 16 bases separating them. Germline V gene data show CDR1 as MGHDK and CDR2 as SYGVNS. CDR3 nucleotides: TGTGCCAGCAGTGAATATAAAACCAGGACAGCTACTAATGAAAAACTGTTTTTT. It yields the protein CASSEYKTRTATNEKLFF. Variable domain in full (rest from reference TRBV25-1 and TRBJ1-4): EADIYQTPRYLVIGTGKKITLECSQTMGHDKMYWYQQDPGMELHLIHYSYGVNSTEKGDLSSESTVSRIRTEHFPLTLESARPSHTSQYLCASSEYKTRTATNEKLFFGSGTQLSVL.

This clone was seen just once. The rearrangement links TRBV4-1 to TRBJ2-1; 10 bases line up with TRBD2. The CDR3 has 15 residues. The V gene's germline CDR1 is MGHRA and CDR2 YSYEKL. The trim removed 4 bases at V and 9 bases at J, leaving 9 bases unmatched. Here the CDR3 DNA reads TGCGCCAGCAGCCCAACAGGGACTAGCGTCCCTGAGCAGTTCTTC. It yields the protein CASSPTGTSVPEQFF.